This TCR beta chain was profiled in a study of OX40 agonist ivuxolimab in advanced cancers. For context, the study as a whole: Ivuxolimab was a fully human IgG2 agonistic monoclonal antibody targeting the costimulatory receptor OX40 (CD134). Intravenous ivuxolimab was administered to patients every 2 weeks at six dose levels: 0.01, 0.1, 0.3, 1.5, 3 and 10 mg/kg. Of the approximately 50 dose-escalation patients, hepatocellular carcinoma was present in about 20, melanoma in some 15, renal cell carcinoma in 9 and head and neck cancer in 9. The paper reports the monotherapy dose-escalation portion (N of about 54 patients) of the phase I ivuxolimab trial. Peripheral TCRbeta sequencing was intended to test whether TCR sequence diversity was altered and clonal T-cell expansion was caused by ivuxolimab. Three dose-escalation patients achieved partial responses, one with hepatocellular carcinoma and two with cutaneous melanoma. In the dose-escalation cohort, 82.7% of patients were male, and the mean age was 60 years with a range of roughly 23 to 79. Prior anti-PD-1, anti-PD-L1 or anti-CTLA-4 therapy was permitted, and approximately 40% of dose-escalation patients had received checkpoint inhibitors.

The trial excluded patients who had a history of autoimmune disease or who were on systemic immunosuppression. Peripheral blood for TCR sequencing was collected from all dose cohorts at baseline, on cycle 4 day 1, and on cycle 7 day 1. Samples were obtained from an open-label, multicenter, first-in-human phase I dose-escalation trial of ivuxolimab. Adults with locally advanced or metastatic melanoma, renal cell, hepatocellular, or head and neck squamous cell carcinoma were enrolled in the trial. Before TCR sequencing, CD4+ T cells and CD8+ T cells from peripheral blood were sorted into separate populations. Results and caveats for the whole study, not just this receptor: Low levels of normalized T-cell clonal expansion were also seen in some nonresponding patients. After ivuxolimab, more expanded clones were found on average in CD8+ T cells than in CD4+ T cells. Clonal expansion of both CD4+ and CD8+ blood T cells was observed from baseline to week 6 at doses 0.1 to 3.0 mg/kg. In the 0.1-3.0 mg/kg groups, partial responders were among the patients with the lowest normalized peripheral clonal expansion, particularly in CD8+ T cells. Which antigens the clonally expanded peripheral T cells were specific for was not determined.

For sequencing of the TCRbeta CDR3 region, genomic DNA was extracted from the sorted cells. The immunoSEQ Assay was used for sequencing of TCRbeta CDR3 regions. TCRdb obtained this table from immuneACCESS and retained in-frame rearrangements with V and J assigned. These tables miss some clones; where compared with another copy, unresolved V genes account for less than half of the shortfall, and the remainder is unexplained. Here the sample has fewer than 90,000 clones; approximately 91% occur a single time. The biggest ten clones account for 0.3% to 0.45% of the sample. This clone was observed a single time. Its antigen is currently not known. Base qualities are not at hand, and no much larger clone is one base apart. From the cysteine through the phenylalanine, the CDR3 covers 16 amino acids. Left in the record is the CDR3 DNA by itself, 48 bases read in frame from the first base.

The rearranged segments are TRBV21-1 and TRBJ2-4; the DNA was not compared with TRBD1, the D call given in the table. TRBV21-1 is marked as a pseudogene. The material sequenced was CD4+ or CD8+ T cells sorted from blood, taken in a trial of the OX40 agonist ivuxolimab. This TCR derives from an adult with an advanced solid tumor such as melanoma, head and neck, liver or kidney cancer. The DNA is TGTGCCAGCAGCGGGAGGACAGGGCCTGTTAAGCACATTCAGTACTTC. This gives the protein CASSGRTGPVKHIQYF.